The entry below describes one TCR beta chain. The CDR3 length is 16 residues. Trimming shortened V by 0 bases and J by 3 bases, and 16 bases separated the two germline ends. Germline V CDR1 and CDR2: SGHDT, YYEEEE. Sequencing used immunoSEQ multiplex PCR; TCRdb keeps in-frame clones, though not all of them. Here the sample spans hundreds of thousands of clones, roughly 80% being singletons. The data originate from a study of shared clonotypes between healthy human individuals. The receptor's source is a woman between 40 and 55 years old in good health. Some clones in this sample may be carry-over from other donors' samples. The chain recombines TRBV5-6 with TRBJ2-7; D is possibly TRBD1 (6 bases). The sample was PBMCs. CDR3 sequence reads: CASSLAPGTNLYEQYF. The CDR3 DNA reads as TGTGCCAGCAGCTTGGCCCCCGGGACAAACCTCTACGAGCAGTACTTC.